Given below is one T cell receptor beta chain in context. Its antigen remains unknown. This table comes from immunoSEQ multiplex PCR, and its TCRdb copy is limited to in-frame clones, with some not included. The sample records fewer than 90,000 clones, roughly 94% being singletons. Trimming left V 6 bases short and J 3 bases short, with 14 bases between. Per the germline V gene, CDR1 is MNHEY and CDR2 is SMNVEV (reference sequence). The CDR3 has 14 residues. The data belong to a study of cytomegalovirus exposure and HLA in healthy donors. General study results and limits: Across donors, most TCRs were seen rarely, yet some public ones were widespread. Specific recognition of CMV antigens was confirmed in vitro for a few chains (all CMV-associated).

The clonotype was recovered from a woman in her late teens or twenties in good health and CMV-seropositive. The sequencing input was PBMCs. This chain links TRBV27 with TRBJ1-1; tentatively, D is TRBD1 (5 bases). The CDR3 bases are TGTGCCAGCAGCCGTCGTGGGGGGGACACTGAAGCTTTCTTT. Encoded protein: CASSRRGGDTEAFF.